This TCR beta chain was found in a study of blood T cell repertoires in COVID-19. As for the study in general: Sites in the United States, Italy and Spain provided acute and convalescent COVID-19 samples. T cells, B-cell-depleted T cells, or PBMCs provided the cDNA or gDNA that served as material.

Authors' methods: Reference gene primer amplification yielded estimated nucleated cell counts. The assay was immunoSEQ multiplex PCR, and TCRdb's table has in-frame clones only and misses some. D and trimming were read from the DNA, whereas the V and J calls and clone size are those reported in that table. The sample comprises 64,000 or so clones, approximately 83% of which are singletons, and 1.2% rests with the top ten. V lost 4 bases and J lost 0; bases outside the gene matches: 5. Per germline, CDR1 SGHDN and CDR2 FVKESK. CDR3 length: 17 residues. The clonotype originates from a man aged 35-49 years with acute or convalescent COVID-19. Specimen: peripheral blood. V is TRBV14 and J is TRBJ2-3, with 12 bases lining up with TRBD2. In nucleotides, the CDR3 is TGTGCCAGCAGCCTCCGACTAGCGGGGGCTAGCACAGATACGCAGTATTTT. This sequence encodes CASSLRLAGASTDTQYF. The complete variable domain, with remaining parts taken from reference TRBV14 and TRBJ2-3, reads EAGVTQFPSHSVIEKGQTVTLRCDPISGHDNLYWYRRVMGKEIKFLLHFVKESKQDESGMPNNRFLAERTGGTYSTLKVQPAELEDSGVYFCASSLRLAGASTDTQYFGPGTRLTVL.